This TCR beta chain stems from a study of blood T cell repertoires in COVID-19. Background on the study: COVID-19 samples, acute and convalescent, were from the United States, Italy and Spain.

The CDR3 length is 15 residues. Cohorts were assigned according to the clinical history that participants reported. This table comes from immunoSEQ multiplex PCR, and its TCRdb copy is limited to in-frame clones, with some not included. The table lists roughly 200,000 clones, roughly four fifths of them singletons. The source is a man between 35 and 55 years old who had recovered from COVID-19. The material sequenced was PBMCs or T cells enriched from blood (not recorded which). The rearrangement joins TRBV21-1 to TRBJ2-2; TRBD1 is the table's D call and was not checked against the DNA. TRBV21-1 constitutes a pseudogene. CDR3 sequence: CASTPKTGNAGELFF. In DNA form, the CDR3 reads TGTGCCAGTACCCCCAAGACAGGGAACGCCGGGGAGCTGTTTTTT.